The following is a TCR beta chain sequence with its context. This sample stems from a study of blood T cells in healthy people across ages. Through a sample-barcoded 5' primer and a J-beta primer mix, a second PCR was run for roughly 7 to 12 cycles. TCRdb re-derived calls from the 5' RACE reads in MiXCR, one entry per CDR3 protein. Here the sample spans 700,000 to 900,000 distinct CDR3 sequences, about 48% being singletons. Sequences were obtained from blood. This clonotype was obtained from an elderly man in good health.

This CDR3 reads CASSSPGQGQHRYAYF. The CDR3 bases are TGTGCCAGCAGCTCCCCGGGACAGGGACAGCACAGATACGCGTATTTT. The V call is TRBV7-2, the J call TRBJ2-3; 9 bases agree with TRBD1. The CDR3 is made up of 16 amino acids. V lost 4 bases, J lost 14 bases, and 19 bases stayed unmatched. Germline values: CDR1 SGHTA, CDR2 FQGNSA.